These 11 T cell receptor beta chains were all obtained from the same sample, sequenced in a study of T cells in Graves' hyperthyroidism and ophthalmopathy (dated by TCRdb to about 2019). Receptors were amplified or captured by multiplex PCR. TCRdb names Illumina HiSeq 2000 as the instrument used. Amplification of TCR beta CDR3 regions was carried out from RNA transcripts. For the first round of RT-PCR on the TCR CDR3, the HTBI primer set was used together with the Qiagen OneStep RT-PCR kit. Using fastp trimming at Q25 and MiXCR clonotype assembly, TCRdb reanalyzed the public sequencing data and kept in-frame beta chains. Each CDR3 protein appears once, grouped with its most common genes and DNA. The sample data list a few hundred thousand distinct CDR3 sequences, and about a sixth of these were observed just once. About 16% of the sample rests with the top ten. The sequenced sample consisted of blood. All receptors come from a woman between 40 and 50 years old with Graves' ophthalmopathy.

The chain's CDR3 is CASRHETGTGNQPQHF. In DNA form, the CDR3 reads TGTGCCAGCAGGCACGAGACAGGGACGGGCAATCAGCCCCAGCATTTT. The chain has TRBV6-2 or TRBV6-3 and TRBJ1-5, with TRBD1 matching over 7 bases. V gave up 6 bases and J gave up 2 bases; unmatched junction bases: 10. Germline CDR1 is MNHEY and CDR2 is SVGEGT. The CDR3 is 16 residues long.

The sample holds many counts of this clonotype. J is TRBJ2-4 and V is TRBV4-3; D uncertain. Trimming removed 0 bases at V and 2 bases at J, with 11 bases between. The CDR3 extends over 16 amino acids. Germline V lookup: CDR1 LGHNA, CDR2 YSLEER. The CDR3 DNA is TGCGCCAGCAGCCAAGATGTTAGGATAACCAAAAACATTCAGTACTTC. It codes for CASSQDVRITKNIQYF.

At least ten counts were recorded for this clonotype. The chain links TRBV20-1 to TRBJ2-4, with D maybe TRBD2 (6 bases). The CDR3 spans 13 residues. Germline V gene data show CDR1 as DFQATT and CDR2 as SNEGSKA (reference sequence). The V end was cut by 3 bases, the J end by 7 bases, with 13 bases between. The DNA for the CDR3 is TGCAGTGCTAGTCCCCCCCGGGGGAACATTCAGTACTTC. Translation: CSASPPRGNIQYF.

V is TRBV5-1 and J is TRBJ2-5; possible D gene TRBD1, 6 bases. The germline CDR1 and CDR2 sequences are SGHRS and YFSETQ. There are 13 residues in the CDR3. Trimming removed 5 bases from V and 5 bases from J, with 13 bases in between. The CDR3 bases are TGCGCCAGCAGACAATTGGGGGCTGAGACCCAGTACTTC. Its protein product is CASRQLGAETQYF.

This clonotype was observed many times. The chain is built from TRBV5-1 and TRBJ2-2; 7 bases align to TRBD1. This CDR3 comprises 19 residues. The germline V gene has CDR1 SGHRS and CDR2 YFSETQ. The trim removed 0 bases at V and 1 base at J, leaving 12 bases unmatched. The CDR3 nucleotides read TGCGCCAGCAGCTTGGGGGCAATCCTCCGGACAGGGAACACCGGGGAGCTGTTTTTT. Translating gives CASSLGAILRTGNTGELFF.

This clonotype was detected ten times or more. This rearrangement joins TRBV5-1 to TRBJ2-2, with TRBD1 matching 8 bases. The CDR3 runs 14 residues. Germline V lookup: CDR1 SGHRS, CDR2 YFSETQ. V trimming: 7 bases; J trimming: 3 bases; junction bases outside the gene matches: 5. In DNA form, the CDR3 reads TGCGCCAGCGGAGGACAGGGATACACCGGGGAGCTGTTTTTT. It encodes CASGGQGYTGELFF.

This chain uses TRBV15 with TRBJ2-5; D uncertain. This CDR3 has 13 amino acids. Germline lookup yields CDR1 LNHNV and CDR2 YYDKDF (reference sequence). V was clipped by 4 bases and J by 4 bases, with 10 bases between them. The CDR3 loop is CATSTGFRETQYF. DNA of the CDR3: TGTGCCACCAGCACTGGGTTTAGAGAGACCCAGTACTTC.

This rearrangement joins TRBV28 to TRBJ1-5; D not resolved. The CDR3 covers 15 residues. Germline V gene lookup returns CDR1 MDHEN and CDR2 SYDVKM. V lost 5 bases, J lost 3 bases, and 14 bases lay in between. CDR3 sequence (DNA): TGTGCCAGCAGTCTTGGACTCTATAACAATCAGCCCCAGCATTTT. Translation gives CASSLGLYNNQPQHF.

The chain employs TRBV2 and TRBJ2-5; the D gene is possibly TRBD1 (6 bases). There are 13 residues in the CDR3. The germline V gene encodes CDR1 SNHLY and CDR2 FYNNEI. With 7 bases removed from V and 7 bases from J, the gap between germline ends came to 16 bases. The CDR3 sequence: CASIYRVGGTQYF. CDR3 nucleotide sequence: TGTGCCAGCATTTACAGGGTCGGTGGGACCCAGTACTTC.

This clonotype was picked up many times. The chain links TRBV25-1 to TRBJ2-5; 8 bases agree with TRBD2. The CDR3 loop spans 15 amino acids. Germline V CDR1 and CDR2: MGHDK, SYGVNS. With V trimmed by 2 bases and J by 5 bases, 7 bases remained unmatched. In DNA form, the CDR3 reads TGTGCCAGCAGTGAAGGGACCACGGGGGGGGAGACCCAGTACTTC. It is translated as CASSEGTTGGETQYF.

The rearrangement uses TRBV14 and TRBJ1-1; tentatively, D is TRBD1 (6 bases). The V and J ends lost 8 bases and 1 base respectively, with 20 bases between them. The CDR3 is made up of 16 amino acids. From germline, CDR1 is SGHDN and CDR2 FVKESK. The DNA of the CDR3 is TGTGCCAGCGCTGAGGGGGGGCGAATCCCGAACACTGAAGCTTTCTTT. Its protein product is CASAEGGRIPNTEAFF.